One and the same sample provided the 19 T cell receptor beta chains below, sequenced in a study of CXCR3-negative and CXCR3-positive naive CD8 T cells. Via 5' RACE with UMI labels, TRB cDNA libraries were prepared. Each CDR3 protein gets one entry in TCRdb, which reprocessed the 5' RACE reads and gives no DNA. Its table lists around 45,000 distinct CDR3 sequences. The sample comprised naive CXCR3- CD8+ T cells from blood. Regarding subset: CD45RO-CCR7+CD27+CD95- naive CD8+ T cells lacking CXCR3 (TNR3-). All receptors come from a human donor in good health. Some clones in this sample may be carry-over from other donors' samples.

V and J are TRBV29-1 and TRBJ2-2. From germline, CDR1 is SQVTM and CDR2 ANQGSEA. This CDR3 has 12 residues. The CDR3 here is CSVFWDDGELFF.

This clonotype shows up as medium-sized (0.01 to 0.1%) by frequency. The V call is TRBV6-2 or TRBV6-3, the J call TRBJ2-7; TCRdb gives TRBD1 as the D gene, but with no DNA this cannot be confirmed. Per germline, CDR1 MNHEY and CDR2 SVGEGT. This CDR3 comprises 13 residues. The CDR3 here is CASSTGRGYEQYF.

This chain uses TRBV5-1 with TRBJ1-2; as DNA is missing, the TRBD1 call by TCRdb cannot be tested. CDR3 length: 15 amino acids. Germline CDR1 SGHRS, CDR2 YFSETQ. CDR3 residues: CASSLEGHDSYGYTF.

This chain joins TRBV28 and TRBJ1-5; TCRdb picks TRBD1, but there is no DNA to check that call. From germline, CDR1 is MDHEN and CDR2 SYDVKM. The CDR3 has 15 residues. The CDR3 loop is CASNHGGAGNQPQHF.

The CDR3 protein is CASRAGTGDFQETQYF. The chain links TRBV3-1 to TRBJ2-5; TCRdb's D call, TRBD1, is unchecked because there is no DNA. Germline V lookup: CDR1 LGHDT, CDR2 YNNKEL (reference sequence). The CDR3 has 16 residues.

The genes are TRBV6-2 or TRBV6-3 and TRBJ1-5; TCRdb's D gene call, TRBD1, goes unchecked for lack of DNA. The length of the CDR3 is 13 residues. Germline lookup yields CDR1 MNHEY and CDR2 SVGEGT. The CDR3 sequence: CASSYRDNQPQHF.

The rearrangement uses TRBV6-4 and TRBJ2-3; TCRdb names TRBD1, which stays unverified in the absence of DNA. CDR1 MRHNA and CDR2 SNTAGT come from the germline V gene. The CDR3 length is 15 residues. The CDR3 is CASSDDSGATDTQYF.

The CDR3 protein is CASSFRVGDTEAFF. This chain connects TRBV11-3 to TRBJ1-1; TCRdb selects TRBD1, and the lack of DNA leaves this call unchecked. This CDR3 is 14 amino acids long. The germline gives CDR1 SGHNT, CDR2 YENEEA.

The CDR3 loop reads CASSSQGSYNEQFF. The chain couples TRBV7-9 to TRBJ2-1. The CDR3 is 14 amino acids. Germline V gives CDR1 SEHNR, CDR2 FQNEAQ (reference sequence).

This clonotype is classed as medium-sized by frequency. This chain connects TRBV7-6 to TRBJ2-3; TCRdb outputs TRBD1, but without DNA this stays unchecked. The germline V gene has CDR1 SGHVS and CDR2 FNYEAQ. The CDR3 totals 14 residues. CDR3 region: CASSTSGGADTQYF.

V gene TRBV12-3 or TRBV12-4 combines with J gene TRBJ1-5; checking the TCRdb D call of TRBD1 is not possible without DNA. CDR3 length: 13 residues. The CDR3 protein is CASSPAPGLLQHF.

The chain recombines TRBV20-1 with TRBJ1-2. Germline CDR1 reads DFQATT; CDR2 reads SNEGSKA (reference sequence). This CDR3 region has 14 residues. CDR3 protein: CSARDSAGGYGYTF.

This chain joins TRBV29-1 and TRBJ1-1; checking the TCRdb D call of TRBD1 is not possible without DNA. The V gene's germline CDR1 is SQVTM and CDR2 ANQGSEA. This CDR3 comprises 15 residues. CDR3: CSVDRGQWVNTEAFF.

The chain combines TRBV12-3 or TRBV12-4 with TRBJ2-7; the TCRdb call, TRBD1, lacks DNA for checking. CDR3 length equals 16 residues. The CDR3 spells CASSLGQGKGLNEQYF.

The chain employs TRBV11-2 and TRBJ2-1; there is no DNA to check the TCRdb D call of TRBD1. The CDR3 runs 12 residues. Germline V gives CDR1 SGHAT, CDR2 FQNNGV. The CDR3: CASSPWVNEQFF.

The chain links TRBV7-9 to TRBJ2-5; TCRdb designates TRBD1, a call that cannot be tested without DNA. This CDR3 contains 16 residues. The germline gives CDR1 SEHNR, CDR2 FQNEAQ (reference sequence). CDR3 amino acids: CASSSRGARTQETQYF.

The rearrangement uses TRBV20-1 and TRBJ2-7; TCRdb's assignment of TRBD1 cannot be checked, as there is no DNA. Germline V gene lookup returns CDR1 DFQATT and CDR2 SNEGSKA (reference sequence). The CDR3 runs to 16 residues. The CDR3: CSARAPGRVTPYEQYF.

The gene calls are TRBV7-8 and TRBJ1-3. CDR3 length: 15 residues. Germline V gene sequence: CDR1 SGHVS, CDR2 FQNEAQ. CDR3 sequence reads: CASSSAFSSGNTIYF.

The V and J genes are TRBV29-1 and TRBJ1-2; TCRdb outputs TRBD1, but without DNA this stays unchecked. CDR3 length equals 16 residues. Germline V gene data show CDR1 as SQVTM and CDR2 as ANQGSEA. CDR3 in amino acids: CSVVNPQGVFNYGYTF.